The text below deals with one T cell receptor beta chain. Its specificity is unknown. The record originates from a study of shared clonotypes between healthy human individuals. General study findings and limits: In contrast to clonotypes shared by all four donors, non-shared clonotypes had lower generation probabilities.

CDR1 MNHNS and CDR2 SASEGT come from the germline V gene. V was trimmed by 0 bases and J by 11 bases, leaving 13 bases between them. The CDR3 has 13 amino acids. Here immunoSEQ multiplex PCR was the method, and the copy in TCRdb shows in-frame clones only, minus some. The data hold about 1.4 million clones, with about 96% observed a single time. The TCR originated in a man younger than 45 in good health. The rearrangement joins TRBV6-1 to TRBJ1-1; no clear D. Sequencing input: naive CD4+ T cells sorted from blood. Regarding subset: CD45RA+ positively selected. CDR3 sequence reads: CASSEARGIEAFF. CDR3 DNA: TGTGCCAGCAGTGAAGCGCGTGGGATTGAGGCTTTCTTT.